Sequencing of this T cell receptor (beta chain) was carried out in a study of long-term antiretroviral therapy in people with HIV. Study results and limitations: ART was followed by higher diversity that remained below transplant donor controls. Repertoires in HIV (unlike those of controls) had narrower CDR3 length ranges.

Points on this clone: Antigen specificity is unknown.

The authors ran the immunoSEQ assay, v3.0, at survey level. Each sample aimed for about 35,000-50,000 sequenced T-cell genomes. The assay was immunoSEQ multiplex PCR, and TCRdb's table has in-frame clones only and misses some. The sample lists approximately 20,000 clones, around 81% occurring once. The CDR3 is made up of 17 amino acids. Per germline, CDR1 SGHAT and CDR2 FQNNGV. The V gene end was trimmed by 4 bases and the J gene end by 5 bases; junction bases not matched to a gene: 5. The origin of this receptor is a man aged 40-49 years with HIV. Specimen: unsorted PBMCs, collected 1.6 years after starting antiretroviral therapy. V and J are TRBV11-2 and TRBJ2-2; TRBD2 agrees at 15 bases. The CDR3 bases are TGTGCCAGCAGCTGGGGACTAGCGGGGGGCGGGACCGGGGAGCTGTTTTTT. Residues: CASSWGLAGGGTGELFF.